One and the same sample provided the 10 T cell receptor beta chains below, sequenced in a study of OX40 agonist ivuxolimab in advanced cancers. Assay: immunoSEQ multiplex PCR; the TCRdb copy retains only in-frame clones and omits some. Of 65,000 to 80,000 clones listed, around 91% are singletons. The sequencing here drew on CD4+ or CD8+ T cells sorted from blood, taken in a trial of the OX40 agonist ivuxolimab. The receptors were gathered from an adult with an advanced solid tumor such as melanoma, head and neck, liver or kidney cancer.

The rearrangement links TRBV7-6 to TRBJ2-1; D assignment may be TRBD1 or TRBD2 (7 bases each). Trimming pared 5 bases from V and 10 bases from J, leaving 21 bases between. Per germline, CDR1 SGHVS and CDR2 FNYEAQ. This CDR3 has 15 amino acids. CDR3 in amino acids: CASSRGWEGAQEQFF. Here the CDR3 DNA reads TGTGCCAGCAGCCGCGGGTGGGAGGGGGCGCAGGAGCAGTTCTTC.

The sample holds one count of this clone. V gene TRBV28 combines with J gene TRBJ2-1, with TRBD2 matching 15 bases. In germline, CDR1 is MDHEN, CDR2 SYDVKM. Trimming removed 7 bases from V and 7 bases from J; junction bases left unmatched: 17. There are 19 residues in the CDR3. CDR3 bases: TGTGCCAGCACCGTTAGGCGGACTAGCGGGAGGGCGGGGAATAATGAGCAGTTCTTC. Encoded protein: CASTVRRTSGRAGNNEQFF.

The genes are TRBV7-9 and TRBJ2-1; no firm D call. The germline V gene encodes CDR1 SEHNR and CDR2 FQNEAQ (reference sequence). Between the trimmed V and J ends, which lost 8 bases and 8 bases, there was a span of 16 bases. The CDR3 runs to 13 residues. The CDR3 protein is CASFPGLGYEQFF. CDR3 nucleotides: TGTGCCAGCTTTCCAGGTTTGGGCTATGAGCAGTTCTTC.

The genes are TRBV18 and TRBJ2-7, with TRBD1 matching over 7 bases. The V gene's germline CDR1 is KGHSH and CDR2 LQKENI. CDR3 size: 13 residues. V dropped 3 bases and J dropped 7; count of bases not matched to a gene: 6. The CDR3 DNA reads TGTGCCAGCTCACCGACAGGGCGAAGGGAGCAGTACTTC. Translating gives CASSPTGRREQYF.

This clone was counted only a few times. This rearrangement joins TRBV4-1 to TRBJ2-3; 12 bases agree with TRBD2. Germline-derived CDR1 and CDR2 are MGHRA and YSYEKL. The CDR3 length is 16 residues. V dropped 1 base and J dropped 2; count of bases not matched to a gene: 1. The CDR3 region is CASSQGLAGATDTQYF. The CDR3 coding sequence is TGCGCCAGCAGCCAAGGACTAGCGGGAGCCACAGATACGCAGTATTTT.

CDR3 residues: CAISSRDITDTQYF. The CDR3, as DNA: TGTGCCATCTCCTCCCGGGACATCACAGATACGCAGTATTTT. The J gene is TRBJ2-3, the V gene TRBV2; D is perhaps TRBD1 (6 bases). The V gene lost 10 bases and the J gene lost 2 bases, with 16 bases spanning the gap. CDR1 and CDR2 from the germline V gene are SNHLY and FYNNEI. The CDR3 is 14 amino acids.

The chain uses TRBV9 and TRBJ2-2; no reliable D call. The V and J ends lost 2 bases and 3 bases respectively, with 2 bases between them. The CDR3 is made up of 12 amino acids. Per the germline V gene, CDR1 is SGDLS and CDR2 is YYNGEE. The CDR3 DNA is TGTGCCAGCAGCGTTCACACCGGGGAGCTGTTTTTT. This sequence encodes CASSVHTGELFF.

This chain joins TRBV7-9 and TRBJ2-3; 9 bases are a match to TRBD2. This CDR3 region has 17 residues. The V gene's germline CDR1 is SEHNR and CDR2 FQNEAQ (reference sequence). The V gene end was trimmed by 4 bases and the J gene end by 3 bases; junction bases not matched to a gene: 11. CDR3 nucleotide sequence: TGTGCCAGCAGCTACGATTTAGCGGGAGAAGGGACAGATACGCAGTATTTT. As protein: CASSYDLAGEGTDTQYF.

J is TRBJ2-1 and V is TRBV6-5, with D hard to call. Per the germline V gene, CDR1 is MNHEY and CDR2 is SVGAGI. V was trimmed by 6 bases and J by 12 bases, leaving 12 bases between them. The CDR3 loop spans 11 amino acids. The CDR3 loop is CASSQSSRQFF. CDR3 bases: TGTGCCAGCAGCCAAAGTAGTAGGCAGTTCTTC.

This chain uses TRBV7-8 with TRBJ2-6, with D perhaps matching TRBD2 (6 bases). The germline V gene has CDR1 SGHVS and CDR2 FQNEAQ. V lost 9 bases and J lost 1, with 10 bases in between. CDR3 length equals 14 residues. Written as DNA, the CDR3 is TGTGCCAGTAACAGCGGGTCTGGGGCCAACGTCCTGACTTTC. Its protein is CASNSGSGANVLTF.